This paragraph covers one T cell receptor (beta chain) sequence. Its antigen is currently not known. Base-call qualities are not available, and no considerably larger clone is one nucleotide away. This sample was taken from a study of blood T cell repertoires in COVID-19 (dated by TCRdb to 2020 to 2021). About the study as a whole: Collaborator samples came from the United States, Italy and Spain and covered acute and convalescent phases of COVID-19. A de-identified subject ID, COVID-19 status, age in years and sex were almost always included in the sample metadata. The material from the prospective study consisted of cDNA or gDNA derived from T cells, B-cell-depleted T cells, or PBMCs. Where HLA class I and class II types were available, the types were taken from metadata supplied by the sample provider, not from assay-based typing. The repertoires were released in a freely available public database intended as a resource for research on the immune response to SARS-CoV-2. The dataset comprised deeply sampled blood TCRbeta repertoires from subjects exposed to, actively infected with, or recovered from COVID-19. The samples were drawn from two sources: the first 160 participants of the ongoing ImmuneRACE study, and 1,000 to 1,500 subjects contributed by 6 global collaborators.

The immunoSEQ Assay, a bias-controlled multiplex PCR, was used to amplify TCRbeta CDR3 regions from genomic DNA. As for the original processing: The number of nucleated cells in each sample was estimated by amplification of reference gene primers within the assay. To quantify the absolute abundance of each unique TCRbeta CDR3 rearrangement, sequence reads were collapsed and filtered. For each sample, productive Simpson clonality was calculated by taking the square root of Simpson's diversity index across productive rearrangements. The immuneACCESS repertoire file appears here via TCRdb, limited to in-frame rearrangements. These files lack a portion of the clones; in checked studies, under half of the deficit traces to unresolved V genes, and the cause of the others is not known. D and trimming were read from the DNA, whereas the V and J calls and clone size are those reported in that table. The sample has more than 120,000 clones on record, 89% of them singletons. The ten biggest clones cover roughly 1.6% of the sample.

Study-wide conclusions, independent of this receptor: The quantity of clinical and demographic metadata differed by source and by participant and was supplied without curation.

Each collaborating institution followed its own protocols to collect whole blood in K2EDTA tubes. For TCRbeta analysis, collaborators shipped samples as frozen whole blood, isolated PBMCs, or DNA extracted from either of those sample types. The CDR3 contains 13 residues, cysteine and phenylalanine counted. The retained sequence is limited to the CDR3, 39 bases, with the frame set at the first base. At the junction V is shortened by 3 bases and J by 7 bases, with 10 bases in between. In the germline V gene, CDR1 corresponds to ENHRY and CDR2 to SYGVKD. Recombination joined TRBV10-3 with TRBJ2-1; the D gene is possibly TRBD2, with 6 bases matching. The sequence came from a human donor in a cohort sampled during active COVID-19. Sequencing was performed on peripheral blood. The nucleotides are TGTGCCATCAGTGACGGGACTCTGAATGAGCAGTTCTTC. This gives the protein CAISDGTLNEQFF.